These T cell receptor beta chains were read from a single sample in a study of blood T cells in healthy people across ages. A single record per CDR3 protein comes from TCRdb applying MiXCR to the 5' RACE reads. The table shows roughly 900,000 distinct CDR3 sequences, with about 30% occurring only once. Sequencing was performed on blood. The receptors come from a woman of 80 years or more in good health. The CDR3 runs from the conserved cysteine through the conserved F or W. A D gene is named only where the DNA matches it firmly. Some rows have no size entry. The others give once, few or many, or a class for an expanded clone.

TRBD2 | TRBJ2-5 | TRBV7-9 | NA | TGTGCCAGCAGCTTAGGCGGGCCTAGCGGGGGGTCCTTCAAAGAGACCCAGTACTTC | CASSLGGPSGGSFKETQYF
TRBD2 | TRBJ2-1 | TRBV24-1 | many | TGTGCCACCAGTGATACTTTAGCGGGGGGCGGTGAGCAGTTCTTC | CATSDTLAGGGEQFF
NA | TRBJ2-6 | TRBV12-3/TRBV12-4 | many | TGTGCCAGCAGTTCAAACACCGGGGCCAACGTCCTGACTTTC | CASSSNTGANVLTF
TRBD2 | TRBJ2-1 | TRBV29-1 | few | TGCAGCGTTGAAGACCAGGGACTAGCGGGGGGTAGAAGCTCCTACAATGAGCAGTTCTTC | CSVEDQGLAGGRSSYNEQFF
TRBD1 | TRBJ2-1 | TRBV6-2/TRBV6-3 | NA | TGTGCCAGCAGCCCTGACAGGGGGGCCTACCGTGAGCAGTTCTTC | CASSPDRGAYREQFF
NA | TRBJ1-2 | TRBV2 | many | TGTGCCAGCGGAGGAGCTAACTATGGCTACACCTTC | CASGGANYGYTF
TRBD1 | TRBJ2-2 | TRBV11-2 | few | TGTGCCAGCAGCAAAAGACAGGGGGCCGTGGCGCCCGGGGAGCTGTTTTTT | CASSKRQGAVAPGELFF
NA | TRBJ2-7 | TRBV10-3 | NA | TGTGCCATAACAGCTTTTCCGGACTACGAGCAGTACTTC | CAITAFPDYEQYF
NA | TRBJ2-1 | TRBV7-8 | NA | TGCGCCAGCGCCCTGGGAAAGAGTATCGTGGGTGAGCAGTTCTTC | CASALGKSIVGEQFF
TRBD2 | TRBJ2-2 | TRBV9 | NA | TGTGCCAGCAGCGTTAGCGGGGGGAACACCGGGGAGCTGTTTTTT | CASSVSGGNTGELFF
NA | TRBJ2-5 | TRBV20-1 | many | TGCAGTGCTATAGGACACTTCGCCCAAGAGACCCAGTACTTC | CSAIGHFAQETQYF
TRBD1 | TRBJ1-2 | TRBV20-1 | NA | TGCAGTGCTAGGAGGGACAGGGGAGGCTATGGCTACACCTTC | CSARRDRGGYGYTF
NA | TRBJ2-5 | TRBV28 | NA | TGTGCCAGCCAGAAGGAGGGCGGGTGGGAGACCCAGTACTTC | CASQKEGGWETQYF
NA | TRBJ2-7 | TRBV3-1 | NA | TGTGCCAGCAGCCAAGGGCGTGGCAGGGTCCGGGAGCAGTACTTC | CASSQGRGRVREQYF
TRBD1 | TRBJ1-6 | TRBV11-2 | NA | TGTGCCAGCAGCGGACGATCAGGGGGCGAAACCTATAATTCACCCCTCCACTTT | CASSGRSGGETYNSPLHF
TRBD1 | TRBJ1-1 | TRBV20-1 | few | TGCAGTGCTACCATCGCGGGACAGAGCATGAACACTGAAGCTTTCTTT | CSATIAGQSMNTEAFF
NA | TRBJ1-6 | TRBV19 | few | TGTGCCAGTAGTATCTCCACGGGGAATTCACCCCTCCACTTT | CASSISTGNSPLHF
NA | TRBJ1-2 | TRBV20-1 | NA | TGCAGTGCTAAACCGGGACAATACTATGGCTACACCTTC | CSAKPGQYYGYTF
NA | TRBJ1-1 | TRBV5-1 | few | TGCGCCAGCACTATACAGGGGAACACTGAAGCTTTCTTT | CASTIQGNTEAFF
NA | TRBJ2-4 | TRBV20-1 | many | TGCAGTGCAAATACTCTTGGAGGGGGCGCGGGTTTCTTCTCGGCCAAAAACATTCAGTACTTC | CSANTLGGGAGFFSAKNIQYF
NA | TRBJ2-3 | TRBV27 | few | TGTGCCAGCAGGTTCTCTTGGGGGGATACGCAGTATTTT | CASRFSWGDTQYF
NA | TRBJ2-7 | TRBV6-5 | many | TGTGCCAGCAGTACCGGGACAAGCTCCTACGAGCAGTACTTC | CASSTGTSSYEQYF
NA | TRBJ2-7 | TRBV20-1 | NA | TGCGGTGCTAGCCTAGGTTACGAGCAGTACTTC | CGASLGYEQYF
TRBD2 | TRBJ2-5 | TRBV7-7 | NA | TGTGCTAGCAGCTTGACTAGCGGGAACGGGGAGACCCAGTACTTC | CASSLTSGNGETQYF
NA | TRBJ2-5 | TRBV7-2 | many | TGTGCCAGCAGCTTAGGTACCCCCGTCGAGACCCAGTACTTC | CASSLGTPVETQYF
TRBD2 | TRBJ2-1 | TRBV7-6 | few | TGTGCCAGCAGCTTAGCTGGGAGCGGGGCCTACAATGAGCAGTTCTTC | CASSLAGSGAYNEQFF
NA | TRBJ2-1 | TRBV7-2 | NA | TGTGCCAGCAGCCTGACCGCACATGAGCAGTTCTTC | CASSLTAHEQFF
NA | TRBJ2-4 | TRBV20-1 | few | TGCAGTGTTCCGGGGCGAGGCGAAGGGCAGTACTTC | CSVPGRGEGQYF
NA | TRBJ2-4 | TRBV20-1 | few | TGCAGTGCTAGTAGGGACCCGGCCAAAAACATTCAGTACTTC | CSASRDPAKNIQYF
NA | TRBJ2-5 | TRBV14 | many | TGTGCCAGCAGCCAAGGGTGGACCCAGTACCAAGAGACCCAGTACTTC | CASSQGWTQYQETQYF
NA | TRBJ2-2 | TRBV20-1 | NA | TGCAGTGCTCTCGACATGAGGGCCGGGGAGCTGTTTTTT | CSALDMRAGELFF
NA | TRBJ1-2 | TRBV18 | few | TGTGCCAGCTCACCAATGGAGGGATTAGTTTATGGCTACACCTTC | CASSPMEGLVYGYTF
TRBD1 | TRBJ1-6 | TRBV3-1 | NA | TGTGCCAGCAGCGTCCGGGACAGGGGGATAGCACCCCTCCACTTT | CASSVRDRGIAPLHF
TRBD2 | TRBJ2-5 | TRBV7-7 | many | TGTGCCAGCAGCCTCGGGACTAGCGGGGCTGAGACCCAGTACTTC | CASSLGTSGAETQYF
NA | TRBJ2-1 | TRBV19 | NA | TGTGCCAGTAGTATCAAGGGGGCCTACAATGAGCAGTTCTTC | CASSIKGAYNEQFF
TRBD1 | TRBJ1-1 | TRBV6-2/TRBV6-3 | NA | TGTGCCAGCTCAAGCGCGCCAGGGGGCTGGAACACTGAAGCTTTCTTT | CASSSAPGGWNTEAFF
TRBD2 | TRBJ2-7 | TRBV7-2 | NA | TGTGCCAGCAGCTTAGAAGGGACTAGTGTGTACAATGAGCAGTACTTC | CASSLEGTSVYNEQYF
TRBD2 | TRBJ2-1 | TRBV9 | many | TGTGCCAGCAGCGCCTGGACCGGGAGGCCCGGTATGGAGCAGTTCTTC | CASSAWTGRPGMEQFF
TRBD1 | TRBJ1-1 | TRBV4-3 | NA | TGCGCCAGCAGCCAACCTAAACCGACAGGGGAATCTGAAGCTTTCTTT | CASSQPKPTGESEAFF
TRBD2 | TRBJ2-7 | TRBV6-2/TRBV6-3 | NA | TGTGCCAGCCTGGGTTGGGGGGGGAGCTCCTACAATGAGCAGTACTTC | CASLGWGGSSYNEQYF
NA | TRBJ1-4 | TRBV4-3 | many | TGCGCCAGCAGCGCATCGGCAACTAATGAAAAACTGTTTTTT | CASSASATNEKLFF
NA | TRBJ2-3 | TRBV20-1 | many | TGCAGTGCTAGAGAAGTAGGCACAGATACGCAGTATTTT | CSAREVGTDTQYF
TRBD1 | TRBJ2-1 | TRBV14 | many | TGTGCCAGCAGCCAATTGGCGGGACAGGGTTCTTTGGGGCAGTTCTTC | CASSQLAGQGSLGQFF
NA | TRBJ2-6 | TRBV18 | many | TGTGCCAGTTCGAACAGGGCAAGTGGGGCCAACGTCCTGACTTTC | CASSNRASGANVLTF
TRBD1 | TRBJ1-2 | TRBV6-2/TRBV6-3 | few | TGTGCCAGCAGTTACGGACCGGGACAGGGGGCGCGTGGCTACACCTTC | CASSYGPGQGARGYTF
TRBD1 | TRBJ1-2 | TRBV5-5 | many | TGTGCCAGCAGCTTAACCGGGGACAGCCCCTATGGCTACACCTTC | CASSLTGDSPYGYTF
TRBD2 | TRBJ2-3 | TRBV11-2 | once | TGTGCCAGCAGCTCCCGGCAGCGGGGGGGGTGGAGGCAGTATTTT | CASSSRQRGGWRQYF
NA | TRBJ1-4 | TRBV7-8 | NA | TGTGCCAGCAGCAAGACGGCGCGGGGTACAACTAATGAAAAACTGTTTTTT | CASSKTARGTTNEKLFF
NA | TRBJ2-5 | TRBV20-1 | many | TGCAGTGCTAGTAACCACCGGCCGGGTTCAGAGACCCAGTACTTC | CSASNHRPGSETQYF
TRBD1 | TRBJ2-5 | TRBV24-1 | many | TGTGCCACCAGTGAGGAGGGGGGGACAGGGGGCCGAGAGACCCAGTACTTC | CATSEEGGTGGRETQYF
NA | TRBJ2-5 | TRBV20-1 | many | TGCAGTGCTAGAGATGGGCGGGGCGCACAAGAGACCCAGTACTTC | CSARDGRGAQETQYF
NA | TRBJ2-1 | TRBV4-2 | many | TGTGCCAGCAGCCAAGAATCGCTAGCCGGGCATGAGCAGTTCTTC | CASSQESLAGHEQFF
TRBD1 | TRBJ1-2 | TRBV11-2 | once | TGTGCCAGCAGCCAAAGAAACAGGGGGCGCGGCTATGGCTACACCTTC | CASSQRNRGRGYGYTF